Following are 8 T cell receptor beta chains from one sample sequenced in a study of OX40 agonist ivuxolimab in advanced cancers. Preparation of the library involved the immunoSEQ multiplex PCR assay. As stored in TCRdb, this immuneACCESS dataset retains in-frame rearrangements with V and J assigned. A fraction of the clones does not appear; measured against another copy, unresolved V genes explain less than half of the discrepancy, and the remainder lacks a known reason. Here the sample has roughly 59,000 clones; around 81% occur a single time. The ten top clones hold approximately 1% of the sample. Sample: CD4+ or CD8+ T cells sorted from blood, taken in a trial of the OX40 agonist ivuxolimab. Source of these receptors: an adult with an advanced solid tumor such as melanoma, head and neck, liver or kidney cancer.

This clone was observed a few times. The chain uses TRBV11-3 and TRBJ2-1, with D perhaps matching TRBD2 (7 bases). The ends were cut back, 5 bases at V and 7 bases at J, with 21 bases in the middle. This CDR3 contains 16 residues. Germline assignment: CDR1 SGHNT and CDR2 YENEEA. This CDR3 reads CASSTLGGGGGNEQFF. The CDR3 nucleotides read TGTGCCAGCAGCACCCTAGGGGGGGGCGGGGGAAATGAGCAGTTCTTC. The entire variable domain, with the rest obtained from reference TRBV11-3 and TRBJ2-1, is as follows: EAGVVQSPRYKIIEKKQPVAFWCNPISGHNTLYWYLQNLGQGPELLIRYENEEAVDDSQLPKDRFSAERLKGVDSTLKIQPAELGDSAVYLCASSTLGGGGGNEQFFGPGTRLTVL.

The chain joins TRBV20-1 to TRBJ1-5, with D uncertain. Between the trimmed V and J ends, which lost 6 bases and 4 bases, there was a span of 7 bases. The CDR3 consists of 11 residues. From germline, CDR1 is DFQATT and CDR2 SNEGSKA (reference sequence). This CDR3 reads CSALGNQPQHF. DNA for the CDR3: TGCAGTGCGCTGGGGAATCAGCCCCAGCATTTT.

This clone was seen only a few times. The chain links TRBV30 to TRBJ1-5; D ambiguous. Germline CDR1 is GTSNPN and CDR2 is SVGIG (reference sequence). Trimming pared 0 bases from V and 4 bases from J, leaving 7 bases between. The CDR3 is made up of 13 amino acids. This CDR3 is CAWSVAENQPQHF. CDR3 in DNA: TGTGCCTGGAGTGTCGCAGAGAATCAGCCCCAGCATTTT.

The V gene is TRBV14, the J gene TRBJ2-3; tentatively, D is TRBD1 (6 bases). Germline CDR1 and CDR2: SGHDN and FVKESK. The CDR3 spans 16 residues. Trimming cost V 1 base and J 0 bases, with 11 bases left between them. The CDR3 reads CASSQGDKASTDTQYF. CDR3 sequence (DNA): TGTGCCAGCAGCCAAGGGGACAAAGCTAGCACAGATACGCAGTATTTT.

V usage is TRBV5-4 and J usage is TRBJ2-1; 9 nucleotides line up with TRBD1. With V trimmed by 4 bases and J by 3 bases, 5 bases remained unmatched. Germline CDR1 is SGHNT and CDR2 is YYREEE (reference sequence). The CDR3 has 15 amino acids. CDR3 sequence: CASSPRTGDYNEQFF. The CDR3 region has the DNA TGTGCCAGCAGCCCCCGGACAGGGGACTACAATGAGCAGTTCTTC.

V gene TRBV5-8 combines with J gene TRBJ2-1; maybe TRBD2 (5 bases). Germline values: CDR1 SGHTS, CDR2 YDEGEE. V was pared by 0 bases and J by 2 bases, with 9 bases between. There are 15 residues in the CDR3. CDR3 DNA: TGTGCCAGCAGCTTGGGAGGGCGGGCCTACAATGAGCAGTTCTTC. It is translated as CASSLGGRAYNEQFF.

This clone was observed a single time. The chain recombines TRBV9 with TRBJ1-3, with D hard to call. Germline V lookup: CDR1 SGDLS, CDR2 YYNGEE. The CDR3 length is 16 residues. With 1 base removed from V and 2 bases from J, the gap between germline ends came to 13 bases. The CDR3 is CASSVQRTLAGNTIYF. As DNA, the CDR3 is TGTGCCAGCAGCGTACAGCGAACACTAGCTGGAAACACCATATATTTT.

The V and J genes are TRBV5-1 and TRBJ2-5, with D possibly being TRBD2 (6 bases). This CDR3 is built from 16 residues. Germline values: CDR1 SGHRS, CDR2 YFSETQ. V lost 1 base and J lost 1, with 14 bases in between. The CDR3 DNA reads as TGCGCCAGCAGCTTGAGGGGTAGCGGATTCCAAGAGACCCAGTACTTC. As protein: CASSLRGSGFQETQYF.